What follows are 5 T cell receptor beta chains derived from one specimen sequenced in a study of shared T cell receptors in the human thymus. Sequenced by immunoSEQ multiplex PCR; TCRdb stores in-frame clones only, minus some. The sample carries hundreds of thousands of clones, 88% recorded once. These data are also associated with another study on human thymus T cells.

Specimen: thymocytes. The receptors derive from a boy less than two years old with a congenital heart defect.

This rearrangement joins TRBV4-1 to TRBJ2-1; TRBD2 matches at 7 bases. CDR1 and CDR2 from the germline V gene are MGHRA and YSYEKL. V dropped 0 bases and J dropped 4; count of bases not matched to a gene: 18. The CDR3 totals 20 residues. CDR3 sequence: CASSQDFSAGPTSAYNEQFF. In DNA form, the CDR3 reads TGCGCCAGCAGCCAAGATTTCAGCGCCGGCCCAACTAGCGCTTACAATGAGCAGTTCTTC.

The rearrangement uses TRBV10-2 and TRBJ1-1; no clear D. Germline CDR1 and CDR2: WSHSY and SAAADI. The CDR3 totals 14 residues. V was trimmed by 3 bases and J by 8 bases, leaving 16 bases between them. CDR3 residues: CASSDNGDLGEAFF. The CDR3 region has the DNA TGCGCCAGCAGTGATAACGGGGATCTGGGAGAAGCTTTCTTT.

CDR3: CASRSGRAFNYGYTF. The CDR3 DNA is TGTGCCAGCAGATCCGGCAGGGCGTTTAACTATGGCTACACCTTC. This chain connects TRBV28 to TRBJ1-2; tentatively, D is TRBD1 (5 bases). Germline V CDR1 and CDR2: MDHEN, SYDVKM. The germline V and J ends were trimmed by 6 bases and 1 base, with 15 bases remaining between them. The CDR3 runs 15 residues.

V gene TRBV18 combines with J gene TRBJ1-1; D is unclear. V dropped 2 bases and J dropped 3 bases, with 22 bases sitting between them. Per germline, CDR1 KGHSH and CDR2 LQKENI. The CDR3 extends over 18 amino acids. The CDR3 here is CASSPFEAPWELDTEAFF. Here the CDR3 DNA reads TGTGCCAGCTCACCATTCGAGGCCCCCTGGGAGTTGGACACTGAAGCTTTCTTT.

The chain is built from TRBV30 and TRBJ2-7; 8 bases are shared with TRBD2. With 4 bases clipped from V and 0 bases from J, the junction kept 5 bases outside the gene matches. Germline CDR1 reads GTSNPN; CDR2 reads SVGIG (reference sequence). The CDR3 loop spans 14 amino acids. CDR3 bases: TGTGCCTGGAACCACGGGACTAGCTCCTACGAGCAGTACTTC. Encoded protein: CAWNHGTSSYEQYF.